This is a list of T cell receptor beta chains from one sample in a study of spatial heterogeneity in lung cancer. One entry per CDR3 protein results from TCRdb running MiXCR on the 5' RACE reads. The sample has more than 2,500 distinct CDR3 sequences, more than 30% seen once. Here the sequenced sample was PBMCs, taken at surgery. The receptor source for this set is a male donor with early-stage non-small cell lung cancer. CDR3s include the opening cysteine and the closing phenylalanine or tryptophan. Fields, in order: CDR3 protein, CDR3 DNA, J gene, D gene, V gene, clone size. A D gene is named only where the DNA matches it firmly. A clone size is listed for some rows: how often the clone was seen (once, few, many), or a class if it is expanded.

CDR3: CASSQIKYQETQYF; DNA: TGTGCCAGCAGCCAGATCAAGTACCAAGAGACCCAGTACTTC; J: TRBJ2-5; D: -; V: TRBV28; size: few
CDR3: CSVNKGNYGYTF; DNA: TGCAGCGTTAATAAGGGGAATTATGGCTACACCTTC; J: TRBJ1-2; D: -; V: TRBV29-1; size: -
CDR3: CASSYRQGARGHGYTF; DNA: TGTGCCAGCAGCTACAGACAGGGGGCGCGAGGCCATGGCTACACCTTC; J: TRBJ1-2; D: TRBD1; V: TRBV7-2; size: few
CDR3: CASSLQDRGGLDTQYF; DNA: TGTGCCAGCAGTTTACAGGACAGGGGAGGGTTAGATACGCAGTATTTT; J: TRBJ2-3; D: TRBD1; V: TRBV27; size: many
CDR3: CASSKESPSDTQYF; DNA: TGCGCCAGCAGCAAGGAATCCCCCTCAGATACGCAGTATTTT; J: TRBJ2-3; D: -; V: TRBV10-1; size: many
CDR3: CASSRLKDTEAFF; DNA: TGTGCCAGCAGCAGACTGAAGGACACTGAAGCTTTCTTT; J: TRBJ1-1; D: -; V: TRBV12-3/TRBV12-4; size: -
CDR3: CASIRLAGETQYF; DNA: TGTGCCAGCATTAGACTAGCCGGGGAGACCCAGTACTTC; J: TRBJ2-5; D: TRBD2; V: TRBV6-1; size: -
CDR3: CASSQDFSSNYGYTF; DNA: TGTGCCAGCAGCCAAGATTTTTCGTCTAACTATGGCTACACCTTC; J: TRBJ1-2; D: -; V: TRBV14; size: many
CDR3: CASSPNQAGATDTQYF; DNA: TGTGCCAGCAGCCCTAATCAAGCGGGAGCCACAGATACGCAGTATTTT; J: TRBJ2-3; D: TRBD2; V: TRBV3-1; size: few
CDR3: CATMGTRSDTQYF; DNA: TGTGCCACCATGGGGACCCGATCAGATACGCAGTATTTT; J: TRBJ2-3; D: -; V: TRBV24-1; size: -
CDR3: CATSQGFGNIQYF; DNA: TGTGCCACCAGCCAGGGTTTTGGAAACATTCAGTACTTC; J: TRBJ2-4; D: -; V: TRBV15; size: many
CDR3: CASSQGTGRASPLHF; DNA: TGCGCCAGCAGCCAAGGAACAGGGCGGGCTTCACCCCTCCACTTT; J: TRBJ1-6; D: -; V: TRBV4-1; size: medium-sized
CDR3: CASSPLFSGNEQFF; DNA: TGTGCCAGCAGCCCGTTGTTCAGTGGAAATGAGCAGTTCTTC; J: TRBJ2-1; D: -; V: TRBV13; size: few
CDR3: CASSQEATNYGTEAFF; DNA: TGCGCCAGCAGCCAAGAAGCGACTAACTACGGGACTGAAGCTTTCTTT; J: TRBJ1-1; D: -; V: TRBV4-1; size: -
CDR3: CSAGTDRAEFYEQYF; DNA: TGCAGTGCTGGAACCGACAGGGCAGAATTCTACGAGCAGTACTTC; J: TRBJ2-7; D: TRBD1; V: TRBV20-1; size: medium-sized
CDR3: CASSSPDRAQPQHF; DNA: TGTGCCAGCAGTTCGCCTGACAGGGCTCAGCCCCAGCATTTT; J: TRBJ1-5; D: TRBD1; V: TRBV6-6; size: few
CDR3: CASSFEQGNYEQYF; DNA: TGTGCCAGCAGCTTCGAACAGGGAAACTACGAGCAGTACTTC; J: TRBJ2-7; D: -; V: TRBV5-5; size: medium-sized
CDR3: CASSDAAAGHTDTQYF; DNA: TGTGCCAGCAGTGACGCGGCGGCGGGACACACAGATACGCAGTATTTT; J: TRBJ2-3; D: -; V: TRBV6-4; size: many
CDR3: CSATGERRGRGGYTF; DNA: TGCAGTGCGACCGGCGAACGGAGGGGGCGGGGTGGCTACACCTTC; J: TRBJ1-2; D: TRBD1; V: TRBV20-1; size: many
CDR3: CASSISGSSYNEQFF; DNA: TGTGCCAGTAGTATCTCTGGGAGCTCCTACAATGAGCAGTTCTTC; J: TRBJ2-1; D: -; V: TRBV19; size: medium-sized
CDR3: CASSPNLGNTDTQYF; DNA: TGTGCCAGCAGTCCAAACCTCGGGAACACAGATACGCAGTATTTT; J: TRBJ2-3; D: -; V: TRBV6-5; size: -
CDR3: CAWSNGPTNTGELFF; DNA: TGTGCCTGGAGTAACGGACCGACGAACACCGGGGAGCTGTTTTTT; J: TRBJ2-2; D: -; V: TRBV30; size: -
CDR3: CSVRDRGRNTEAFF; DNA: TGCAGCGTGCGGGACAGGGGTCGGAACACTGAAGCTTTCTTT; J: TRBJ1-1; D: TRBD1; V: TRBV29-1; size: few
CDR3: CASSHTYNEQFF; DNA: TGCGCCAGCAGCCACACATACAATGAGCAGTTCTTC; J: TRBJ2-1; D: -; V: TRBV4-1; size: -
CDR3: CASGQSEDYGYTF; DNA: TGTGCCAGCGGTCAGTCGGAGGACTATGGCTACACCTTC; J: TRBJ1-2; D: -; V: TRBV25-1; size: few
CDR3: CASSTNTGLRTDTQYF; DNA: TGTGCCAGTAGTACAAACACCGGACTACGCACAGATACGCAGTATTTT; J: TRBJ2-3; D: -; V: TRBV19; size: medium-sized
CDR3: CASRTGGEETQYF; DNA: TGTGCCAGCAGGACAGGGGGTGAGGAGACCCAGTACTTC; J: TRBJ2-5; D: TRBD1; V: TRBV25-1; size: many
CDR3: CAISVAGETGEQFF; DNA: TGTGCCATCAGCGTTGCCGGGGAAACGGGTGAGCAGTTCTTC; J: TRBJ2-1; D: -; V: TRBV10-3; size: many
CDR3: CATASQGTGELFF; DNA: TGTGCCACCGCATCACAGGGGACCGGGGAGCTGTTTTTT; J: TRBJ2-2; D: TRBD1; V: TRBV24-1; size: few
CDR3: CASSLESFSGSDTQYF; DNA: TGTGCCAGCAGTTTAGAATCTTTTTCCGGGAGTGATACGCAGTATTTT; J: TRBJ2-3; D: -; V: TRBV12-3/TRBV12-4; size: medium-sized
CDR3: CSAGLAGGLFVPDTQYF; DNA: TGCAGCGCAGGACTAGCGGGGGGGCTTTTCGTCCCAGATACGCAGTATTTT; J: TRBJ2-3; D: TRBD2; V: TRBV29-1; size: few
CDR3: CASSVQGLLRETQYF; DNA: TGTGCCAGCAGCGTGCAAGGTCTCCTCCGAGAGACCCAGTACTTC; J: TRBJ2-5; D: -; V: TRBV11-2; size: -
CDR3: CAWSQSRTSYNSPLHF; DNA: TGTGCCTGGAGTCAGAGCCGGACCTCCTATAATTCACCCCTCCACTTT; J: TRBJ1-6; D: -; V: TRBV30; size: -
CDR3: CSARPAHDGYTF; DNA: TGCAGTGCTAGACCTGCCCATGACGGCTACACCTTC; J: TRBJ1-2; D: -; V: TRBV20-1; size: -
CDR3: CSVEDPQRDHNEQFF; DNA: TGCAGCGTTGAAGACCCCCAGCGGGACCACAATGAGCAGTTCTTC; J: TRBJ2-1; D: TRBD2; V: TRBV29-1; size: many
CDR3: CASSPTSPSYEQYF; DNA: TGTGCCAGCAGCCCGACTAGCCCCTCCTACGAGCAGTACTTC; J: TRBJ2-7; D: TRBD2; V: TRBV7-2; size: medium-sized
CDR3: CASSLAASGGISTDTQYF; DNA: TGTGCCAGCAGCTTAGCGGCTAGCGGGGGAATTAGCACAGATACGCAGTATTTT; J: TRBJ2-3; D: TRBD2; V: TRBV7-2; size: many
CDR3: CASSLDFGQGGTQYF; DNA: TGCGCCAGCAGCTTGGATTTCGGGCAGGGAGGGACCCAGTACTTC; J: TRBJ2-5; D: -; V: TRBV5-1; size: few